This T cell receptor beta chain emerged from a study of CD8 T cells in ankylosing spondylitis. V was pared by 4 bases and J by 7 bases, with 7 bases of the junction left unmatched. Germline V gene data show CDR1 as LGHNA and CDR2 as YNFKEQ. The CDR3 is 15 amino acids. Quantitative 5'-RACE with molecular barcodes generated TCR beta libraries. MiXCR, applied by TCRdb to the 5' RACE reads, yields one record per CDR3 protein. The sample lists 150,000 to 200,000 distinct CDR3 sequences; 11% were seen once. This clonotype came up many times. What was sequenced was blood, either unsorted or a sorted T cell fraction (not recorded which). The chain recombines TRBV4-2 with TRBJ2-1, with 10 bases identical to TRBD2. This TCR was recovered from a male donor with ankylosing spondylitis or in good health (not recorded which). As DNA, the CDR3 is TGTGCCAGCAGCCTTACTAGCGGGGTTAGGAATGAGCAGTTCTTC. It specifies CASSLTSGVRNEQFF.